The rows below give T cell receptor beta chains drawn from one sample of a study of T cell responses to AZD1222 COVID-19 vaccine. Method: immunoSEQ multiplex PCR; TCRdb's copy keeps in-frame clones and lacks some. This sample carries more than 95,000 clones, approximately 88% of them seen once, and the ten largest clones take approximately 9%. Source: peripheral blood, taken on day 0 of AZD1222 vaccination. The receptor source for this set is an adult in good health. Both conserved end residues are part of each CDR3. The D gene is left open where the match is weak. Some rows mark clone size as missing; the rest say once, few, many or name a class of expanded clone.

D	size	V	J	DNA	CDR3
TRBD1	.	TRBV7-9	TRBJ2-7	TGTGCCAGCAGCCGGGACAGGGACGAGCAGTACTTC	CASSRDRDEQYF
.	.	TRBV2	TRBJ1-3	TGTGCCAGCATACAGGGCATTGGAAACACCATATATTTT	CASIQGIGNTIYF
.	.	TRBV24-1	TRBJ2-3	TGTGCCACCAGTGATTCCACGGTCAGGCGGGGTTATCCAGATACGCAGTATTTT	CATSDSTVRRGYPDTQYF
TRBD1	.	TRBV24-1	TRBJ1-5	TGTGCCACCGCCAGGGGGGATCAGCCCCAGCATTTT	CATARGDQPQHF
.	.	TRBV25-1	TRBJ1-3	TGTGCCAGCAGTGAAAGGGGCGGCCTCTCTGGAAACACCATATATTTT	CASSERGGLSGNTIYF
.	.	TRBV6-2/TRBV6-3	TRBJ1-1	TGTGCCAGCAGTTTGACAGGCCTGAACACTGAAGCTTTCTTT	CASSLTGLNTEAFF
.	.	TRBV12-3/TRBV12-4	TRBJ1-3	TGTGCCAGCAGTTTGTACAGCTTGAACACCATATATTTT	CASSLYSLNTIYF
.	.	TRBV29-1	TRBJ1-1	TGCAGCGTTGAAGGGGGGCGCAGCACTGAAGCTTTCTTT	CSVEGGRSTEAFF
.	.	TRBV12-3/TRBV12-4	TRBJ1-5	TGTGCCAGCAGTCCCGGGCGTAATCAGCCCCAGCATTTT	CASSPGRNQPQHF
.	.	TRBV7-2	TRBJ1-1	TGTGCCAGCAGCCTGCGGGACGTCTCCCGAGGAGCTTTCTTT	CASSLRDVSRGAFF
.	once	TRBV28	TRBJ2-1	TGTGCCAGCAGTAGGACGGGCGGGACGTCTCGGAATGAGCAGTTCTTC	CASSRTGGTSRNEQFF
TRBD2	.	TRBV6-1	TRBJ2-7	TGTGCCAGCAGTGAAGCGGGGGGGAGGGCCTACGAGCAGTACTTC	CASSEAGGRAYEQYF
TRBD1	.	TRBV7-9	TRBJ2-7	TGTGCCAGCGATGTCTGGCAGGGGGCGGACGAGCAGTACTTC	CASDVWQGADEQYF
TRBD2	.	TRBV7-9	TRBJ2-3	TGTGCCAGCAGCTTGGGACTAGCAGAACTCACAGATACGCAGTATTTT	CASSLGLAELTDTQYF
.	.	TRBV9	TRBJ2-1	TGTGCCAGCAGCGCACAGAATGAGCAGTTCTTC	CASSAQNEQFF
.	.	TRBV7-2	TRBJ2-1	TGTGCCAGCAGCTTAGAGATGGCCAGCAATGAGCAGTTCTTC	CASSLEMASNEQFF
.	.	TRBV7-2	TRBJ2-1	TGTGCCAGCAGCGCGGTGCGCAGGGGAAGTGGGCAGTTCTTC	CASSAVRRGSGQFF
.	few	TRBV5-5	TRBJ1-4	TGTGCCAGCACCCTCCAGCTGTCCCCCAATGAAAAACTGTTTTTT	CASTLQLSPNEKLFF
TRBD1	.	TRBV7-2	TRBJ2-5	TGTGCCAGCAGGTTGGGACAGATCCGGTCAGAGACCCAGTACTTC	CASRLGQIRSETQYF
TRBD1	.	TRBV15	TRBJ1-1	TGTGCCACCAGCAGCCAGACAGGGCCGAACACTGAAGCTTTCTTT	CATSSQTGPNTEAFF
.	once	TRBV2	TRBJ1-2	TGTGCCAGCAGTGTTGACAGTTACTATGGCTACACCTTC	CASSVDSYYGYTF
.	.	TRBV18	TRBJ1-2	TGTGCCAGCTCACCCGGGTCAGGGGCCTATGGCTACACCTTC	CASSPGSGAYGYTF
TRBD1	once	TRBV2	TRBJ2-5	TGTGCCAGCAGGTCGACAGGGGTGGGGCAAGAGACCCAGTACTTC	CASRSTGVGQETQYF
.	.	TRBV9	TRBJ2-2	TGTGCCAGCAGCGTAGCTGGGGTCACCGGGGAGCTGTTTTTT	CASSVAGVTGELFF
.	.	TRBV6-8	TRBJ2-7	TGTGCCAGCAGTTGCAGGGGAGTGAGGGAGCAGTACTTC	CASSCRGVREQYF
.	.	TRBV29-1	TRBJ1-5	TGCAGCGTCTCTGGGGGTGGGGATCAGCCCCAGCATTTT	CSVSGGGDQPQHF
.	once	TRBV7-2	TRBJ2-1	TGTGCCAGCGGGGGCGGGATCTCCTCCTACAATGAGCAGTTCTTC	CASGGGISSYNEQFF
TRBD1	.	TRBV18	TRBJ2-7	TGTGCCAGCTCACCTACTCTTTCCGGGACAGGGAACGAGCAGTACTTC	CASSPTLSGTGNEQYF
.	.	TRBV7-9	TRBJ2-6	TGTGCCAGCACTATGAGGGGGGCCGAGTCTGGGGCCAACGTCCTGACTTTC	CASTMRGAESGANVLTF
.	once	TRBV27	TRBJ2-1	TGTGCCAGCAGTTTACGTCGTGGGGCCCTCGTCCCCTACAATGAGCAGTTCTTC	CASSLRRGALVPYNEQFF
.	.	TRBV4-3	TRBJ2-7	TGCGCCAGCAGCCAATTTGAAGGACACAACTACGAGCAGTACTTC	CASSQFEGHNYEQYF
.	.	TRBV6-1	TRBJ2-2	TGTGCCAGCAGTGAACAGGGGTTGACCGGGGAGCTGTTTTTT	CASSEQGLTGELFF
.	.	TRBV20-1	TRBJ2-7	TGCAGTGCAAAGACAGAGTACGAGCAGTACTTC	CSAKTEYEQYF
TRBD2	.	TRBV28	TRBJ2-3	TGTGCCAGCAGTTTCGGGACTAGCGCAGATACGCAGTATTTT	CASSFGTSADTQYF
.	.	TRBV5-1	TRBJ2-7	TGCGCCAGCCGCTCGGGCGGGGCCTACGAGCAGTACTTC	CASRSGGAYEQYF
TRBD2	few	TRBV28	TRBJ2-7	TGTGCCAGCAGTCCCGGGGAGGGCTCCACATACTACGAGCAGTACTTC	CASSPGEGSTYYEQYF
.	.	TRBV28	TRBJ1-1	TGTGCCAGCATAATCGAATCGGGGGCAGATGAAGCTTTCTTT	CASIIESGADEAFF
TRBD1	.	TRBV5-1	TRBJ1-2	TGCGCCAGCAGCTTCCTCGGCGGGACAGACAATGGCTACACCTTC	CASSFLGGTDNGYTF
.	.	TRBV5-1	TRBJ1-2	TGCGCCAGCAGCTTGGCTCCCAACTATGGCTACACCTTC	CASSLAPNYGYTF
TRBD1	.	TRBV7-6	TRBJ2-7	TGTGCCAGCAGCTTAGCTGGGACAGGGGGCCTCGAGCAGTACTTC	CASSLAGTGGLEQYF
.	once	TRBV5-1	TRBJ2-3	TGCGCCAGCAGCATCAATGGGGATACGCAGTATTTT	CASSINGDTQYF
.	.	TRBV28	TRBJ1-3	TGTGCCAGCAGTTTATGGGACCTATCTGGAAACACCATATATTTT	CASSLWDLSGNTIYF
TRBD2	.	TRBV15	TRBJ2-1	TGTGCCACCAGCAGAGCCGGGACTAGTAAGGGTAATGAGCAGTTCTTC	CATSRAGTSKGNEQFF
.	.	TRBV2	TRBJ1-1	TGTGCCAGCAGAGGTTATGTAGCGAGGACTGAAGCTTTCTTT	CASRGYVARTEAFF
.	.	TRBV7-6	TRBJ2-6	TGTGCCAGCAGCCCTCAGGGGCTTGTCAACGTCCTGACTTTC	CASSPQGLVNVLTF